The next 4 T cell receptor beta chains were all read from a single sample in a study of blood T cells in healthy people across ages (dated by TCRdb to between 2015 and 2016). The method behind the library was 5' RACE. Sequencing relied on an Illumina HiSeq 2500. A second about 7 to 12 cycle PCR used a sample-barcoded 5' primer and a J-beta primer mix. Through fastp at Q25 and MiXCR, TCRdb rebuilt clones from the public reads, retaining in-frame beta chains. Duplicate CDR3 protein sequences are folded into a single record with the most common DNA and genes. Within this sample are around 620,000 distinct CDR3 sequences, with 25% to 30% of them counted one time only. Approximately 17% of the sample is held by the ten biggest clonotypes. Sequences were obtained from blood. The receptor source for this set is a woman in her 70s in good health.

The rearrangement joins TRBV14 to TRBJ2-7; D gene uncertain. This CDR3 comprises 12 residues. V gave up 5 bases and J gave up 7 bases, with 12 bases separating them. CDR1 SGHDN and CDR2 FVKESK come from the germline V gene. CDR3 region: CASSGFMGEQYF. CDR3 nucleotides: TGTGCCAGCAGCGGATTTATGGGAGAGCAGTACTTC. Together with reference TRBV14 and TRBJ2-7, the CDR3 gives the full variable domain: EAGVTQFPSHSVIEKGQTVTLRCDPISGHDNLYWYRRVMGKEIKFLLHFVKESKQDESGMPNNRFLAERTGGTYSTLKVQPAELEDSGVYFCASSGFMGEQYFGPGTRLTVT.

This clonotype was detected a few times. The chain is built from TRBV7-8 and TRBJ1-3; 7 nucleotides agree with TRBD1. In germline, CDR1 is SGHVS, CDR2 FQNEAQ. The CDR3 sequence is 13 residues long. Trimming cost V 4 bases and J 5 bases; bases outside gene matches: 2. As DNA, the CDR3 is TGTGCCAGCAGCTCGGACAGGAGAAACACCATATATTTT. As protein: CASSSDRRNTIYF.

The gene calls are TRBV12-3 or TRBV12-4 and TRBJ2-7; tentative D call: TRBD2 (7 bases). Between the trimmed V and J ends, which lost 3 bases and 9 bases, there was a span of 15 bases. The CDR3 loop spans 13 amino acids. In DNA form, the CDR3 reads TGTGCCAGCAGTTTCGGGGGGCAGCTTCCGCAGTACTTC. Translation gives CASSFGGQLPQYF.

This clonotype was recorded a few times. V usage is TRBV20-1 and J usage is TRBJ1-1; D gene ambiguous. Between the trimmed V and J ends, which lost 0 bases and 1 base, there was a span of 12 bases. This CDR3 has 15 residues. CDR1 is DFQATT and CDR2 is SNEGSKA in the germline V gene (reference sequence). CDR3 sequence: CSARDFSISNTEAFF. CDR3 nucleotides: TGCAGTGCTAGAGATTTCTCTATCTCGAACACTGAAGCTTTCTTT.